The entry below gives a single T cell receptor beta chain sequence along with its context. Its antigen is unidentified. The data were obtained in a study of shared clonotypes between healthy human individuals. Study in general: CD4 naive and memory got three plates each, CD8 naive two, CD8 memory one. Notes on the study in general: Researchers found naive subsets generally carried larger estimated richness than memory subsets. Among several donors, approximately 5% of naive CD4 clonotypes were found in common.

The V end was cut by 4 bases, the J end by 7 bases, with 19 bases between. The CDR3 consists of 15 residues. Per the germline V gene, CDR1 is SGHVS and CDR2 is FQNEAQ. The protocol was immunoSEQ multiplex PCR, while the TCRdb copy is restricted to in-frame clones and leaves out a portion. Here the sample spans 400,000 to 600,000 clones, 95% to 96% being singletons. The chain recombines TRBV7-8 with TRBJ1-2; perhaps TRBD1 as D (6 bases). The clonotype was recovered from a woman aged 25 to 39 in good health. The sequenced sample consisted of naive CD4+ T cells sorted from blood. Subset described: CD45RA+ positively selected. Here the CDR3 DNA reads TGTGCCAGCAGCTCCTACACATGGGGGGCGTTTGGCTACACCTTC. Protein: CASSSYTWGAFGYTF.